This passage covers 9 T cell receptor beta chains from one sample sequenced in a study of PD-1 blockade in classical Hodgkin lymphoma. Generated by immunoSEQ multiplex PCR, the TCRdb table keeps only in-frame clones and is missing some. The table lists roughly 20,000 clones, 90% to 95% of them singletons, with about 0.42% in the top ten. Time point noted: newly diagnosed, previously untreated cHL patient sample. From thawed PBMCs, CD4+ T cells were purified using magnetic negative selection. The sequencing input was CD4+ T cells from blood. These receptors originate from a human donor with classical Hodgkin lymphoma.

The rearrangement joins TRBV19 to TRBJ1-2, with D possibly TRBD1 on 5 matching bases. The germline CDR1 and CDR2 sequences are LNHDA and SQIVND (reference sequence). V gave up 7 bases and J gave up 0 bases, with 15 bases separating them. CDR3 size: 15 residues. CDR3 residues: CASTQTALTNYGYTF. The CDR3 DNA reads TGTGCCAGTACCCAGACAGCACTAACTAACTATGGCTACACCTTC.

V usage is TRBV5-1 and J usage is TRBJ2-7; D possibly corresponds to TRBD1 (6 bases). The germline gives CDR1 SGHRS, CDR2 YFSETQ. V was trimmed by 4 bases and J by 6 bases, leaving 14 bases between them. This CDR3 spans 13 amino acids. The CDR3 region is CASSADRYPEQYF. Here the CDR3 DNA reads TGCGCCAGCAGCGCAGACAGGTATCCCGAGCAGTACTTC. Looking up the rest from reference TRBV5-1 and TRBJ2-7 gives the full variable domain: KAGVTQTPRYLIKTRGQQVTLSCSPISGHRSVSWYQQTPGQGLQFLFEYFSETQRNKGNFPGRFSGRQFSNSRSEMNVSTLELGDSALYLCASSADRYPEQYFGPGTRLTVT.

The chain joins TRBV5-1 to TRBJ2-7, with a weak D call TRBD1 (5 bases). Trimming removed 1 base at V and 2 bases at J, with 10 bases between. This CDR3 spans 14 amino acids. Germline V gives CDR1 SGHRS, CDR2 YFSETQ. The CDR3 DNA reads TGCGCCAGCAGCTTGCAAGGCAGGGCCTACGAGCAGTACTTC. Its protein product is CASSLQGRAYEQYF.

The CDR3 region is CASSPEGGSGNTIYF. The CDR3 DNA reads as TGCGCCAGCAGCCCGGAGGGGGGCTCTGGAAACACCATATATTTT. This chain uses TRBV5-1 with TRBJ1-3, with D possibly being TRBD1 (6 bases). Looked up from germline, CDR1 is SGHRS and CDR2 is YFSETQ. This CDR3 has 15 amino acids. Trimming left V 4 bases short and J 0 bases short, with 11 bases between.

The rearrangement links TRBV5-1 to TRBJ2-5; D possibly uses TRBD1 or TRBD2 (5 bases each). This CDR3 is built from 14 residues. CDR1 and CDR2 from the germline V gene are SGHRS and YFSETQ. V was pared by 6 bases and J by 5 bases, with 17 bases between. The CDR3 region is CASTPRDPGETQYF. CDR3 sequence (DNA): TGCGCCAGCACCCCACGGGACCCAGGGGAGACCCAGTACTTC.

CDR3 protein: CASSNKRTSGGSNEQFF. The CDR3, as DNA: TGTGCCAGCAGCAACAAACGGACTAGCGGGGGGAGCAATGAGCAGTTCTTC. The chain links TRBV5-4 to TRBJ2-1, with 14 bases matching TRBD2. Germline V gene sequence: CDR1 SGHNT, CDR2 YYREEE (reference sequence). Losses at the gene ends were 4 bases for V and 6 bases for J; bases not matched to a gene: 9. CDR3 length: 17 residues.

A note on this clone: The junction departs from germline at one end; a sequencing error may be responsible. Other DNA sequences in this sample translate to the same CDR3. The rearrangement uses TRBV27 and TRBJ2-5; D possibly corresponds to TRBD1 (6 bases). The CDR3 runs 12 residues. Germline CDR1 and CDR2: MNHEY and SMNVEV (reference sequence). The CDR3 loop is CASRDNQETQYF. The CDR3 DNA reads TGTGCCAGCCGGGACAACCAAGAAACCCAGTACTTC.

In DNA, the CDR3 is TGTGCCAGCAGAAGGACCGGGACGCAAGATCTGTTTTTT. This codes for CASRRTGTQDLFF. V gene TRBV6-5 combines with J gene TRBJ1-4; tentatively, D is TRBD1 (5 bases). Trimming cost V 6 bases and J 14 bases, with 19 bases left between them. CDR3 length: 13 residues. The germline gives CDR1 MNHEY, CDR2 SVGAGI.

V gene TRBV10-3 combines with J gene TRBJ2-5; the D gene could be TRBD1 or TRBD2 (8 bases each). V gave up 3 bases and J gave up 5 bases, with 31 bases separating them. The CDR3 is made up of 20 amino acids. Germline lookup yields CDR1 ENHRY and CDR2 SYGVKD. The CDR3 DNA reads as TGTGCCATCAGTGATCATGGGGACAGGAGCGGCGGGGGGACGGGGGAGACCCAGTACTTC. Protein sequence: CAISDHGDRSGGGTGETQYF.